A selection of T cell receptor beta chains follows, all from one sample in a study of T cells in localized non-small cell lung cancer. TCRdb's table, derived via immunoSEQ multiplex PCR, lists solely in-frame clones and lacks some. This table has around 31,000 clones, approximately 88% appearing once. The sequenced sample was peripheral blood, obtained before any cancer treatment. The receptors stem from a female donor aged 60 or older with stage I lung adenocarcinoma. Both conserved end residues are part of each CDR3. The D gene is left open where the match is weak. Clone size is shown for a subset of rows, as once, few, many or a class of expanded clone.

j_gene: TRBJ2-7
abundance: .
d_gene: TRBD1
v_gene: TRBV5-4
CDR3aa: CASSSRTGDYEQYF
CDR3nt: TGTGCCAGCAGCTCTCGGACAGGGGACTACGAGCAGTACTTC

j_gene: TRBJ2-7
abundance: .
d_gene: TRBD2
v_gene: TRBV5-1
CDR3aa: CASSTSGLYEQYF
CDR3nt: TGCGCCAGCTCAACTAGCGGGCTTTACGAGCAGTACTTC

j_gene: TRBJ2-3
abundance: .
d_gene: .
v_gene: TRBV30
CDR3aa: CAWSFDSGSSTDTQYF
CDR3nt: TGTGCCTGGAGTTTCGATAGCGGTTCTAGCACAGATACGCAGTATTTT

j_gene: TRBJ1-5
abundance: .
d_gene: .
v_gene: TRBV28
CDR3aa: CASGYNQPQHF
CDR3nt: TGTGCCAGCGGTTATAATCAGCCCCAGCATTTT

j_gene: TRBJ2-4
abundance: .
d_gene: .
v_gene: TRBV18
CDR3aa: CASSPPRVGWGEAKNIQYF
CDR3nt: TGTGCCAGCTCACCCCCCCGGGTGGGGTGGGGTGAAGCCAAAAACATTCAGTACTTC

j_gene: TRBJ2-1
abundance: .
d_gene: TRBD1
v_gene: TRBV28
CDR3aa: CASRTRQGRSYNEQFF
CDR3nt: TGTGCCAGCAGGACAAGACAGGGTCGCTCCTACAATGAGCAGTTCTTC

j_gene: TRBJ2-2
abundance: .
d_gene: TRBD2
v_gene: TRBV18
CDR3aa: CASSPSVAGGTNTGELFF
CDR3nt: TGTGCCAGCTCACCATCGGTAGCGGGAGGGACGAACACCGGGGAGCTGTTTTTT

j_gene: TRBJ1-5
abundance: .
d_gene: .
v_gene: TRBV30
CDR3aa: CAWSPGLNQPQHF
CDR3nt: TGTGCCTGGAGTCCGGGTCTCAATCAGCCCCAGCATTTT

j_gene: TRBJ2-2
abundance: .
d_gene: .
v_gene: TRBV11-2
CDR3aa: CASSLERDFNTGELFF
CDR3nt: TGTGCCAGCAGCTTAGAAAGAGATTTTAACACCGGGGAGCTGTTTTTT

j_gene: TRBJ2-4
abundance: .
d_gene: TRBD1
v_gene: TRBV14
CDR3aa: CASSRGTGGNIQYF
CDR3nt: TGTGCCAGCAGCCGAGGGACAGGGGGAAACATTCAGTACTTC

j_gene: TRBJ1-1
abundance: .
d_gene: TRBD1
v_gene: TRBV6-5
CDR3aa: CASRSGGVNTEAFF
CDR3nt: TGTGCCAGCAGATCAGGGGGAGTGAACACTGAAGCTTTCTTT

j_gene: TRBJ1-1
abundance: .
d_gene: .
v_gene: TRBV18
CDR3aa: CASSPREGNTEAFF
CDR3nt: TGTGCCAGCTCACCACGTGAGGGAAACACTGAAGCTTTCTTT

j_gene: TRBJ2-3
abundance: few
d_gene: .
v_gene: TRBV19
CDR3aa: CASRNLDFTDTQYF
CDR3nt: TGTGCCAGTCGAAACTTGGACTTCACAGATACGCAGTATTTT

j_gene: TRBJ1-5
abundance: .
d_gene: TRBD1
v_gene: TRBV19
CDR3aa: CASSIGDRGQPQHF
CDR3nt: TGTGCCAGTAGTATAGGGGACAGGGGTCAGCCCCAGCATTTT

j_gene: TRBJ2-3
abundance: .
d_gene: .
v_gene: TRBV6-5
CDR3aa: CASSPLLTSTDTQYF
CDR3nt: TGTGCCAGCAGTCCCCTACTCACTAGCACAGATACGCAGTATTTT

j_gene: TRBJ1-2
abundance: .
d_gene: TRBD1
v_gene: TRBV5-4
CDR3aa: CASSLGGDRVDYTF
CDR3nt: TGTGCCAGCAGCTTGGGTGGGGACAGGGTCGACTACACCTTC

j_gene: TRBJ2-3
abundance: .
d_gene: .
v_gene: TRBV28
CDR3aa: CASSLSSSGYSTDTQYF
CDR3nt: TGTGCCAGCAGTTTATCCAGTAGCGGATATAGCACAGATACGCAGTATTTT

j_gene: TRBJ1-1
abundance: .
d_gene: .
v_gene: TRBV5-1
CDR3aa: CASSLTQGNTEAFF
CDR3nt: TGCGCCAGCAGCTTAACACAGGGGAACACTGAAGCTTTCTTT

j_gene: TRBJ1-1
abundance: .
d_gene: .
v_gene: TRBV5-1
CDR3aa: CASSLSRMNTEAFF
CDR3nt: TGCGCCAGCAGCTTGAGTCGAATGAACACTGAAGCTTTCTTT

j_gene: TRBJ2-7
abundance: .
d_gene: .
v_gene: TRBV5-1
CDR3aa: CASSPGQYNDEQYF
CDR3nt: TGCGCCAGCAGCCCCGGACAGTACAACGACGAGCAGTACTTC

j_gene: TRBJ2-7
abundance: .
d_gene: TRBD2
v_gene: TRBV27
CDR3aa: CASSSGLAGVDEQYF
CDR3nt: TGTGCCAGCAGTTCCGGACTAGCGGGAGTGGACGAGCAGTACTTC

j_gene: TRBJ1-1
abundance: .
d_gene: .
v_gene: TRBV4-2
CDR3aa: CASSQGGNKMNTEAFF
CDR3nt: TGTGCCAGCAGCCAAGGAGGGAACAAGATGAACACTGAAGCTTTCTTT

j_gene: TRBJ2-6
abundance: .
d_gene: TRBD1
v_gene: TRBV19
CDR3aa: CASGQGADGANVLTF
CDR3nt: TGTGCCAGTGGACAGGGGGCAGATGGGGCCAACGTCCTGACTTTC

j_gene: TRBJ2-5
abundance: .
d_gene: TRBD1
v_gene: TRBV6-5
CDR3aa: CASSDRGLGETQYF
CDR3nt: TGTGCCAGCAGTGACAGGGGGCTAGGGGAGACCCAGTACTTC

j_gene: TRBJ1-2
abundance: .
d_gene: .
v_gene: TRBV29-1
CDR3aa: CSVEGGTGGYGYTF
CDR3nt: TGCAGCGTTGAAGGTGGCACCGGAGGCTATGGCTACACCTTC

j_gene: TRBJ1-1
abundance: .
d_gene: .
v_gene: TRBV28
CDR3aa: CASSATGHEAFF
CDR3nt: TGTGCCAGCAGCGCCACAGGACATGAAGCTTTCTTT

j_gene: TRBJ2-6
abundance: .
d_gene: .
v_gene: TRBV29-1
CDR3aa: CSVVQGSGANVLTF
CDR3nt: TGCAGCGTGGTACAGGGCTCTGGGGCCAACGTCCTGACTTTC

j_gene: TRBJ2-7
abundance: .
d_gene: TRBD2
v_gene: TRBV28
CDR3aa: CASVLAGEYEQYF
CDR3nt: TGTGCCAGCGTACTAGCGGGAGAGTACGAGCAGTACTTC

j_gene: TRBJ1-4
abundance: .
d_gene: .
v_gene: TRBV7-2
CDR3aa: CASSLYPGKAEKLFF
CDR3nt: TGTGCCAGCAGCTTATACCCAGGGAAGGCTGAAAAACTGTTTTTT

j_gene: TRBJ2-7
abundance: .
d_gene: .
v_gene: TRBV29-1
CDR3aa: CSVETQGVYEQYF
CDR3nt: TGCAGCGTTGAGACACAGGGTGTCTACGAGCAGTACTTC

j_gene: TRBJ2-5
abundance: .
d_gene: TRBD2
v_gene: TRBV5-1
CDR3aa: CASSEGLAEQETQYF
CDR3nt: TGCGCCAGCAGCGAGGGACTAGCGGAACAAGAGACCCAGTACTTC

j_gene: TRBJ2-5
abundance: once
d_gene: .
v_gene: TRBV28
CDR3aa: CASSLNGKETQYF
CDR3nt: TGTGCCAGCAGTTTAAACGGGAAAGAGACCCAGTACTTC

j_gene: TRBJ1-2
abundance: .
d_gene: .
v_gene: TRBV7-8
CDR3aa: CASSLGRWSGYTF
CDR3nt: TGTGCCAGCAGCTTAGGCCGCTGGAGTGGCTACACCTTC

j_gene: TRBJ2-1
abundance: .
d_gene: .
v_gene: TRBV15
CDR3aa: CATSPRRAGNEQFF
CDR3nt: TGTGCCACCAGTCCTAGGAGGGCAGGCAATGAGCAGTTCTTC

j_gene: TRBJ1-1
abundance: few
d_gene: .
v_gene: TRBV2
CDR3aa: CASSVEQMGTEAFF
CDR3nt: TGTGCCAGCAGTGTGGAGCAGATGGGCACTGAAGCTTTCTTT

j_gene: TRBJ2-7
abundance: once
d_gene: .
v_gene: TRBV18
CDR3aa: CASSPAEAQGSYEQYF
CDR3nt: TGTGCCAGCTCACCAGCCGAGGCGCAGGGCTCCTACGAGCAGTACTTC

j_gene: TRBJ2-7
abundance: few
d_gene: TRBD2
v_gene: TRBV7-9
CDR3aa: CASSFLGGLVYEQYF
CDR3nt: TGTGCCAGCAGCTTTTTGGGAGGACTAGTCTACGAGCAGTACTTC

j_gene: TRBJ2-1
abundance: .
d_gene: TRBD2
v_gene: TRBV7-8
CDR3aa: CASSPRGSGDEQFF
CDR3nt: TGTGCCAGCAGCCCCCGCGGGAGCGGGGATGAGCAGTTCTTC

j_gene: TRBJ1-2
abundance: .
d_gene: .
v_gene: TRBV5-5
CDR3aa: CASSLEFYDSASDGYTF
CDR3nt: TGTGCCAGCAGCCTGGAGTTTTATGACTCCGCGAGTGATGGCTACACCTTC

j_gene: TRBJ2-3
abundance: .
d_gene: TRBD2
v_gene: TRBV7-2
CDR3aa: CASSLTSGYTDTQYF
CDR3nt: TGTGCCAGCAGCCTAACTAGCGGGTACACAGATACGCAGTATTTT

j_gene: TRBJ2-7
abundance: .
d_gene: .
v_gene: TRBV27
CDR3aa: CASRALEFNEQYF
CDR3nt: TGTGCCAGCAGGGCCTTAGAGTTCAACGAGCAGTACTTC

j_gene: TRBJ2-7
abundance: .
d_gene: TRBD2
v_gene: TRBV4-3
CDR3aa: CASSWTSGNYEQYF
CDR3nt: TGCGCCAGCAGTTGGACTAGCGGGAACTACGAGCAGTACTTC